A single sample gave rise to the 27 T cell receptor beta chains below, sequenced in a study of OX40 agonist ivuxolimab in advanced cancers. Repertoires were generated with immunoSEQ multiplex PCR, while TCRdb's copy carries only in-frame clones and drops some. The table includes about 26,000 clones, around nine tenths detected once. Sequences were derived from CD4+ or CD8+ T cells sorted from blood, sampled in a trial of the OX40 agonist ivuxolimab. These receptors came from an adult with an advanced solid tumor such as melanoma, head and neck, liver or kidney cancer.

The chain is built from TRBV28 and TRBJ1-5; a weak D match, TRBD1 (5 bases). There are 17 residues in the CDR3. Germline assignment: CDR1 MDHEN and CDR2 SYDVKM. V was pared by 4 bases and J by 5 bases, with 21 bases between. This CDR3 reads CASSSQATLPQDQPQHF. Written as DNA, the CDR3 is TGTGCCAGCAGTTCACAGGCTACTTTACCTCAGGATCAGCCCCAGCATTTT.

The chain employs TRBV11-2 and TRBJ1-1, with 9 bases lining up with TRBD1. The CDR3 has 14 residues. V shed 4 bases and J 5 bases; nucleotides not matched to a gene: 5. Germline-derived CDR1 and CDR2 are SGHAT and FQNNGV. DNA for the CDR3: TGTGCCAGCAGCTACAGGGGGCGCCAAACTGAAGCTTTCTTT. This encodes CASSYRGRQTEAFF.

The chain joins TRBV6-6 to TRBJ2-5, with a tentative D call TRBD2 (6 bases). The V gene's germline CDR1 is MNHNY and CDR2 SVGAGI (reference sequence). The CDR3 runs 14 residues. V lost 7 bases and J 4 bases, leaving 16 bases between the germline ends. The CDR3 DNA reads TGTGCCAGCACCCCTGGACTAAAGCCAGAGACCCAGTACTTC. Protein product: CASTPGLKPETQYF.

J is TRBJ1-2 and V is TRBV19; no reliable D call. Germline V CDR1 and CDR2: LNHDA, SQIVND (reference sequence). This CDR3 region has 14 residues. Between the trimmed V and J ends, which lost 2 bases and 6 bases, there was a span of 13 bases. CDR3: CASSITAAYHGYTF. The CDR3 nucleotides are TGTGCCAGTAGTATAACCGCAGCTTACCATGGCTACACCTTC.

This clone was seen once. The genes are TRBV28 and TRBJ2-7, with unresolved D. Germline values: CDR1 MDHEN, CDR2 SYDVKM. CDR3 length: 14 residues. The V end was cut by 5 bases, the J end by 4 bases, with 15 bases between. This CDR3 is CASSNGQTLYEQYF. The CDR3 DNA sequence: TGTGCCAGCAGTAATGGGCAGACGCTATACGAGCAGTACTTC.

This sequence joins TRBV6-5 and TRBJ2-1; 10 bases fit TRBD2. Germline trimming cut 10 bases from V and 6 bases from J; bases unmatched to any gene: 6. The V gene's germline CDR1 is MNHEY and CDR2 SVGAGI. The CDR3 runs 13 residues. Written as DNA, the CDR3 is TGTGCCACCGCTAGCGGGGGACTCAATGAGCAGTTCTTC. It yields the protein CATASGGLNEQFF.

The gene calls are TRBV9 and TRBJ2-3; possible D gene TRBD2, 5 bases. Germline CDR1 is SGDLS and CDR2 is YYNGEE. V lost 3 bases and J 8 bases, leaving 13 bases between the germline ends. The CDR3 has 13 residues. The chain's CDR3 is CASSDAFRGTQYF. The CDR3 coding sequence is TGTGCCAGCAGCGACGCTTTCCGGGGTACGCAGTATTTT.

V usage is TRBV25-1 and J usage is TRBJ2-5, with D perhaps matching TRBD1 or TRBD2 (5 bases each). Trimming left V 1 base short and J 5 bases short, with 11 bases between. Looked up from germline, CDR1 is MGHDK and CDR2 is SYGVNS. The CDR3 totals 14 residues. The CDR3 region is CASSESGGVETQYF. The CDR3 bases are TGTGCCAGCAGTGAATCTGGGGGAGTGGAGACCCAGTACTTC.

The rearrangement joins TRBV27 to TRBJ2-7; unclear D gene. Trimming left V 3 bases short and J 3 bases short, with 9 bases between. CDR3 length: 13 residues. The germline V gene encodes CDR1 MNHEY and CDR2 SMNVEV (reference sequence). CDR3 amino acids: CASSFSSRYEQYF. The CDR3 DNA sequence: TGTGCCAGCAGTTTCTCGAGCCGCTACGAGCAGTACTTC.

The chain uses TRBV6-5 and TRBJ1-1; maybe TRBD1 (6 bases). Per germline, CDR1 MNHEY and CDR2 SVGAGI. The CDR3 loop spans 15 amino acids. Trimming left V 0 bases short and J 4 bases short, with 12 bases between. The CDR3 region has the DNA TGTGCCAGCAGTTACTCGATGGGAGGGGGCACTGAAGCTTTCTTT. As protein: CASSYSMGGGTEAFF.

In the case of this clone: A read error may account for a junction end that differs from germline. This specimen includes other DNA sequences encoding the same CDR3. The chain carries TRBV20-1 and TRBJ2-1; possibly TRBD2 for D (5 bases). This CDR3 has 11 residues. Looked up from germline, CDR1 is DFQATT and CDR2 is SNEGSKA (reference sequence). The CDR3 nucleotides are TGTAGTGCCCTAGCATACGATGAGCAGTTCTTC. This codes for CSALAYDEQFF.

V usage is TRBV28 and J usage is TRBJ2-2; D is perhaps TRBD2 (5 bases). The V and J ends lost 3 bases and 7 bases respectively, with 9 bases between them. CDR1 is MDHEN and CDR2 is SYDVKM in the germline V gene. This CDR3 comprises 13 residues. CDR3 region: CASSFTRDGELFF. CDR3 nucleotides: TGTGCCAGCAGTTTTACTAGAGACGGGGAGCTGTTTTTT.

The chain employs TRBV13 and TRBJ2-1; 13 nucleotides agree with TRBD2. CDR1 PRHDT and CDR2 FYEKMQ come from the germline V gene (reference sequence). This CDR3 is 16 amino acids long. Trimming took 3 bases from V and 8 from J; bases not matched to a gene: 7. CDR3 nucleotides: TGTGCCAGCAGCTTCCCAACTAGCGGGAGGGCTTATGAGCAGTTCTTC. The encoded protein is CASSFPTSGRAYEQFF.

The rearrangement joins TRBV23-1 to TRBJ1-5; D gene unclear. TRBV23-1 is labeled an ORF, and its function is uncertain. The CDR3 spans 17 residues. V was cut by 0 bases and J by 3 bases, with 15 bases left in between. DNA of the CDR3: TGCGCCAGCAGTCAATCGGTGAGGCCAGAGGTCAATCAGCCCCAGCATTTT. It specifies CASSQSVRPEVNQPQHF.

The genes are TRBV4-1 and TRBJ2-2, with D unclear. With 0 bases removed from V and 6 bases from J, the gap between germline ends came to 14 bases. Germline V gene data show CDR1 as MGHRA and CDR2 as YSYEKL. This CDR3 is built from 16 residues. The CDR3 loop is CASSQEPGSFAGELFF. DNA of the CDR3: TGCGCCAGCAGCCAAGAACCAGGTAGTTTCGCCGGGGAGCTGTTTTTT.

The rearrangement joins TRBV4-1 to TRBJ1-1, with D tentatively TRBD1 (6 bases). The CDR3 has 15 amino acids. The germline V gene encodes CDR1 MGHRA and CDR2 YSYEKL. With 7 bases removed from V and 5 bases from J, the gap between germline ends came to 20 bases. For the CDR3, the DNA is TGCGCCAGCACCCCTGGAGCAGGGAGGGGGACTGAAGCTTTCTTT. This translates into CASTPGAGRGTEAFF.

By sample share, this clone is medium-sized. The chain couples TRBV11-2 to TRBJ2-7, with TRBD1 identical over 7 bases. Losses at the gene ends were 3 bases for V and 1 base for J; bases not matched to a gene: 3. CDR1 and CDR2 (germline): SGHAT, FQNNGV. The CDR3 consists of 14 residues. In DNA form, the CDR3 reads TGTGCCAGCAGCTTCCGACAGGGTTCCTACGAGCAGTACTTC. Translation gives CASSFRQGSYEQYF.

The CDR3 reads CASSLGVWRTDTQYF. The DNA of the CDR3 is TGCGCCAGCAGCTTGGGGGTTTGGCGCACAGATACGCAGTATTTT. The chain uses TRBV5-1 and TRBJ2-3; D is unresolved. Per germline, CDR1 SGHRS and CDR2 YFSETQ. The CDR3 sequence is 15 residues long. V dropped 0 bases and J dropped 1 base, with 9 bases sitting between them.

This chain uses TRBV28 with TRBJ1-5; D gene ambiguous. Germline V lookup: CDR1 MDHEN, CDR2 SYDVKM. Trimming removed 4 bases at V and 0 bases at J, with 10 bases between. CDR3 length equals 15 residues. The CDR3 spells CASSYTEYSNQPQHF. The CDR3 DNA reads as TGTGCCAGCAGTTATACGGAATATAGCAATCAGCCCCAGCATTTT.

V is TRBV28 and J is TRBJ1-5, with no clear D. The germline V gene has CDR1 MDHEN and CDR2 SYDVKM. CDR3 size: 13 residues. The germline V and J ends were trimmed by 2 bases and 4 bases, with 6 bases remaining between them. This chain's CDR3 is CASSLPINQPQHF. DNA of the CDR3: TGTGCCAGCAGTTTACCTATAAATCAGCCCCAGCATTTT.

The chain employs TRBV10-3 and TRBJ2-1; no clear D. Germline assignment: CDR1 ENHRY and CDR2 SYGVKD. Between the trimmed V and J ends, which lost 2 bases and 0 bases, there was a span of 14 bases. This CDR3 is 17 amino acids long. The CDR3 bases are TGTGCCATCAGTGAGCACGCGAAACTGAGCTCCTACAATGAGCAGTTCTTC. It translates to CAISEHAKLSSYNEQFF.

The J gene is TRBJ2-1, the V gene TRBV7-8, with a tentative D call TRBD2 (5 bases). Germline lookup yields CDR1 SGHVS and CDR2 FQNEAQ. The V and J ends lost 8 bases and 5 bases respectively, with 16 bases between them. The CDR3 is 14 residues long. Here the CDR3 reads CASGLLAKDNEQFF. CDR3 sequence (DNA): TGTGCCAGCGGTTTGCTAGCTAAAGACAATGAGCAGTTCTTC.

The rearrangement links TRBV6-1 to TRBJ2-7, with TRBD1 identical over 8 bases. This CDR3 contains 15 residues. V trimming: 1 base; J trimming: 0 bases; junction bases outside the gene matches: 2. CDR1 and CDR2 from the germline V gene are MNHNS and SASEGT. The CDR3 DNA follows: TGTGCCAGCAGTGAAGTTGGACAGGGCTCCTACGAGCAGTACTTC. It encodes CASSEVGQGSYEQYF.

The chain links TRBV19 to TRBJ2-1; TRBD1 matches 9 bases. CDR3 length equals 16 residues. The germline V gene encodes CDR1 LNHDA and CDR2 SQIVND (reference sequence). The ends lost 9 bases at V and 6 bases at J; junction bases unmatched: 15. The CDR3 sequence is CASSPSAGTGINEQFF. CDR3 bases: TGTGCCAGCTCACCGTCTGCCGGGACAGGGATCAATGAGCAGTTCTTC.

This sequence joins TRBV19 and TRBJ1-2; D is unresolved. Germline V CDR1 and CDR2: LNHDA, SQIVND (reference sequence). V was trimmed by 1 base and J by 2 bases, leaving 8 bases between them. The CDR3 contains 14 residues. CDR3 protein: CASSIVSGNYGYTF. CDR3 nucleotides: TGTGCCAGTAGTATAGTGAGCGGAAACTATGGCTACACCTTC.

The V call is TRBV7-9, the J call TRBJ2-2, with no clear D. Deletions cut 7 bases from V and 8 bases from J, with 11 bases between. The germline CDR1 and CDR2 sequences are SEHNR and FQNEAQ (reference sequence). This CDR3 contains 12 residues. CDR3 amino acids: CASTLIGGELFF. The CDR3 DNA follows: TGTGCCAGCACCCTAATCGGGGGGGAGCTGTTTTTT.

The chain combines TRBV28 with TRBJ1-2; D is possibly TRBD1 (5 bases). Per germline, CDR1 MDHEN and CDR2 SYDVKM. V lost 3 bases and J lost 3, with 17 bases in between. The CDR3 runs 16 residues. The CDR3 reads CASSLWVAGFDYGYTF. The CDR3 nucleotides read TGTGCCAGCAGTTTGTGGGTTGCAGGGTTTGACTATGGCTACACCTTC.